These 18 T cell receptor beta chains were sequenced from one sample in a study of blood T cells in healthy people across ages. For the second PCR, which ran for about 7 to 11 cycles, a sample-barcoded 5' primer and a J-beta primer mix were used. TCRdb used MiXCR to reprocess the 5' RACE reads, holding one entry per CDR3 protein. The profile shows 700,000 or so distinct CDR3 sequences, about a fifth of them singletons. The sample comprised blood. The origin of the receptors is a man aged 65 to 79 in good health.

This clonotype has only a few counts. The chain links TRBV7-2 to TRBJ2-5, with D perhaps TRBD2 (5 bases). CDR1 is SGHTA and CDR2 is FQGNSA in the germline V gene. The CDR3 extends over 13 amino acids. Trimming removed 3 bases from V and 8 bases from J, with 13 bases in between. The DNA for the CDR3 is TGTGCCAGCAGCTTCGGGAATGGTAGAACCCAGTACTTC. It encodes CASSFGNGRTQYF.

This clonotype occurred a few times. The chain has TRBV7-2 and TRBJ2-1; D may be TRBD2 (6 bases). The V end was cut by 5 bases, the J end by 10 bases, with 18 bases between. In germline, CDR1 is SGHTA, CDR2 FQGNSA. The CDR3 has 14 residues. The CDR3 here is CASSPYLTSLEQFF. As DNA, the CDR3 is TGTGCCAGCAGCCCATACTTGACTAGTCTGGAGCAGTTCTTC.

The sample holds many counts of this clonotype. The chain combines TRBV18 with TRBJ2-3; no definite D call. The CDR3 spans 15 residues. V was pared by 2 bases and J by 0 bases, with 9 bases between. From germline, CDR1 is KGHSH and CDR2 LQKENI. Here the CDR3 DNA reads TGTGCCAGCTCACCAGCTGGGGTTAGCACAGATACGCAGTATTTT. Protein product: CASSPAGVSTDTQYF.

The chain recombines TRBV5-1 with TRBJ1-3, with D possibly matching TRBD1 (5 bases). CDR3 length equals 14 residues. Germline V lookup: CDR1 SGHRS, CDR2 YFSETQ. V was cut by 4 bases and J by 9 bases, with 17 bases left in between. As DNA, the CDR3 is TGCGCCAGCAGCACAGGACCGGAGAAAGTCACCATATATTTT. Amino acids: CASSTGPEKVTIYF.

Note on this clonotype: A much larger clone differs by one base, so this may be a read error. In DNA form, the CDR3 reads TGTGCCAGCAGTTACGACAGTTACAATGGGCAGTTCTTC. Translated: CASSYDSYNGQFF. V usage is TRBV6-2 or TRBV6-3 and J usage is TRBJ2-1, with D perhaps matching TRBD1 (5 bases). Per the germline V gene, CDR1 is MNHEY and CDR2 is SVGEGT. This CDR3 is 13 amino acids long.

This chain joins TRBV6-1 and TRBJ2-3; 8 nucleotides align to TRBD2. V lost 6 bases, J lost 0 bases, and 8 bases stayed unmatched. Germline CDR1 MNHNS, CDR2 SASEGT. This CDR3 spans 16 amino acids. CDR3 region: CASRPSLAASTDTQYF. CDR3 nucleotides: TGTGCCAGCAGGCCCTCACTAGCGGCTAGCACAGATACGCAGTATTTT.

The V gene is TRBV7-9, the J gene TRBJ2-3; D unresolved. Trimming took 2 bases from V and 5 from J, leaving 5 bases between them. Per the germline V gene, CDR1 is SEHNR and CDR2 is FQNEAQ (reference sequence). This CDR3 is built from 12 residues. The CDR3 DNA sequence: TGTGCCAGCAGCTTAAGTGTAGATACGCAGTATTTT. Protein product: CASSLSVDTQYF.

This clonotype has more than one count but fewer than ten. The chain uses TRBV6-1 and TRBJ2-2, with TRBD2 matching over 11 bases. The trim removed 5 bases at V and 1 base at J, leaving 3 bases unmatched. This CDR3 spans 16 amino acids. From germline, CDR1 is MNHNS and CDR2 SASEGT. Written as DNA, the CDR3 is TGTGCCAGCAGTAAACTAGCGGGGGAGAACACCGGGGAGCTGTTTTTT. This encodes CASSKLAGENTGELFF.

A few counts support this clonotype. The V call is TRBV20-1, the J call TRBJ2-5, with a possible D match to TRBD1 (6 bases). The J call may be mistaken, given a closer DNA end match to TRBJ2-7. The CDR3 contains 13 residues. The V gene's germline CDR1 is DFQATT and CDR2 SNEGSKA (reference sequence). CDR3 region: CSAQGQATYEQYF. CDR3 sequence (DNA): TGCAGTGCCCAGGGGCAGGCTACCTACGAGCAGTACTTC.

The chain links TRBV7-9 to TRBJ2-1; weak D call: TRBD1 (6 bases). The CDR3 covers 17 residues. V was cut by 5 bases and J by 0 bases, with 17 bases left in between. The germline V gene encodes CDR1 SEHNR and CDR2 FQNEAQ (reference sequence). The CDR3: CASSNTGQISSYNEQFF. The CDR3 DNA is TGTGCCAGCAGCAATACCGGACAGATTAGCTCCTACAATGAGCAGTTCTTC.

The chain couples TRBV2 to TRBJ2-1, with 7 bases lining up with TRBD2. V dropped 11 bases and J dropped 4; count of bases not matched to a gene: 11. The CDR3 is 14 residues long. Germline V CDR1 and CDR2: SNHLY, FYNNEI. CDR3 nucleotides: TGTGCCCGCTCCGTGGGGGGGGTATACAATGAGCAGTTCTTC. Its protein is CARSVGGVYNEQFF.

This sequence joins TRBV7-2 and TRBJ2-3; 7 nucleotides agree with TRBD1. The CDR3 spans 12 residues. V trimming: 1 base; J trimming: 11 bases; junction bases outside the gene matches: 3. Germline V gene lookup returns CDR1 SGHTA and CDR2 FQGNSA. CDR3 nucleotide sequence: TGTGCCAGCAGCTTAGGAGGGGGCGGGCAGTATTTT. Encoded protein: CASSLGGGGQYF.

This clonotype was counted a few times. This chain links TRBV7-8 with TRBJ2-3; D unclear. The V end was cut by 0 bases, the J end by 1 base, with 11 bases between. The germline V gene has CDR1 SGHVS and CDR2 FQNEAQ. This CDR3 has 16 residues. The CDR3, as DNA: TGTGCCAGCAGCTTAGCGGTGGCGCTAGGCACAGATACGCAGTATTTT. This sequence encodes CASSLAVALGTDTQYF.

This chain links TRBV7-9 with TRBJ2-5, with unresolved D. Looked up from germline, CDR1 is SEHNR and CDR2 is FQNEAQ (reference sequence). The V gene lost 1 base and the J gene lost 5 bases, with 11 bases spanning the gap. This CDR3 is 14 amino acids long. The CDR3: CASSLVGTVETQYF. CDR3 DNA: TGTGCCAGCAGCTTAGTTGGCACCGTGGAGACCCAGTACTTC.

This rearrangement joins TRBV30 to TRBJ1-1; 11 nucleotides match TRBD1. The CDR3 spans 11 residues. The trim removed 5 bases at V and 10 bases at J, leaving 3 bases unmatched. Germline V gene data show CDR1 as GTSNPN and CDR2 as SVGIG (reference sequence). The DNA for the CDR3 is TGTGCCTGGGGAGGACAGGGGGCAGCTTTCTTT. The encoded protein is CAWGGQGAAFF.

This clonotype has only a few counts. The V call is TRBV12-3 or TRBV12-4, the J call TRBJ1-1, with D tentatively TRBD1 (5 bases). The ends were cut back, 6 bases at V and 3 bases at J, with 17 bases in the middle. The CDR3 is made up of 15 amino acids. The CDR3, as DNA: TGTGCCAGCAGCCCGGGACGGGAGTCATACACTGAAGCTTTCTTT. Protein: CASSPGRESYTEAFF.

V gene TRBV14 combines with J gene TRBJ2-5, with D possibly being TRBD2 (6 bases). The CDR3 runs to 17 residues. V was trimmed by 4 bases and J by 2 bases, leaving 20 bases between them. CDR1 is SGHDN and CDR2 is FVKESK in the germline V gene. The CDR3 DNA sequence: TGTGCCAGCAGCCCCGTGCGGGGCGCCGATTCTCAAGAGACCCAGTACTTC. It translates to CASSPVRGADSQETQYF.

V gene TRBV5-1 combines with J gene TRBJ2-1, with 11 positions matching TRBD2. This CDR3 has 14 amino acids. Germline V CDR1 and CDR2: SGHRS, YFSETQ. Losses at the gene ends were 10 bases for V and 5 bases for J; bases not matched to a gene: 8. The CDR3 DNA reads TGCGCCTCCGGAATAGCGGGGGGGAACAATGAGCAGTTCTTC. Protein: CASGIAGGNNEQFF.